This TCR beta chain was recorded in a study of blood T cell repertoires in COVID-19. Sequencing used immunoSEQ multiplex PCR; TCRdb keeps in-frame clones, though not all of them. The sample includes over 100,000 clones, about 87% seen only once; the top ten take 10%. The TCR originated in a man aged 45 to 65 with acute or convalescent COVID-19. Specimen: peripheral blood.

CDR3 region: CASSHNAGTVSLWTEAFF. For the CDR3, the DNA is TGTGCCAGTAGCCACAACGCCGGGACAGTCTCGTTGTGGACTGAAGCTTTCTTT. This chain joins TRBV19 and TRBJ1-1, with 7 nucleotides matching TRBD1. This CDR3 is built from 18 residues. The V and J ends lost 6 bases and 5 bases, in that order; junction bases with no gene match: 21. CDR1 and CDR2 from the germline V gene are LNHDA and SQIVND (reference sequence).